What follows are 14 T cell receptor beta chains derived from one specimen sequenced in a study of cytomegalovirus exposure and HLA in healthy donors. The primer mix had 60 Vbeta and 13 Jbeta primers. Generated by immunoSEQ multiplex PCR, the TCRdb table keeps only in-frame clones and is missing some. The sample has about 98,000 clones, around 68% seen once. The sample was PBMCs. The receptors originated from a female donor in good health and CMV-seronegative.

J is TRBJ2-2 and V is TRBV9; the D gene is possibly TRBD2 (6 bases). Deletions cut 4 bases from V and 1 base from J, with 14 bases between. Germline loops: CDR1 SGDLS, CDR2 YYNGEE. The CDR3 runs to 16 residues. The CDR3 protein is CASSSSRDLNTGELFF. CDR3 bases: TGTGCCAGCAGCTCATCCCGGGACTTGAACACCGGGGAGCTGTTTTTT.

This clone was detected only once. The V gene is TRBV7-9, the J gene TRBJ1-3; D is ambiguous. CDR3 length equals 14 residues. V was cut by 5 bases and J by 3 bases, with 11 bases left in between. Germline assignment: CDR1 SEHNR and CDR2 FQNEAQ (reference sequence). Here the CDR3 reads CASSPPRGGNTIYF. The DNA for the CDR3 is TGTGCCAGCAGCCCTCCAAGAGGTGGAAACACCATATATTTT.

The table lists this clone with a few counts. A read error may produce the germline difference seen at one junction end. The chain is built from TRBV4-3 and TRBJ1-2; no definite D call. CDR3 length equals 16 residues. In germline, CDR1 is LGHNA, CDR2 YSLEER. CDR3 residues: CASSQGWTLADYGYPF. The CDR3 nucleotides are TGCGCCAGCAGCCAAGGGTGGACTCTGGCGGACTATGGCTACCCCTTC.

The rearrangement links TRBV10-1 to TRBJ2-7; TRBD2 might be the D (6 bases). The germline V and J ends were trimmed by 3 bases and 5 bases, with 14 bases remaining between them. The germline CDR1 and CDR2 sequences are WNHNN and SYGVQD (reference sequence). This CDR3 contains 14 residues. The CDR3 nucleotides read TGCGCCAGCAGTGACCGGGGGAAAGGGAACGAGCAGTACTTC. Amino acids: CASSDRGKGNEQYF.

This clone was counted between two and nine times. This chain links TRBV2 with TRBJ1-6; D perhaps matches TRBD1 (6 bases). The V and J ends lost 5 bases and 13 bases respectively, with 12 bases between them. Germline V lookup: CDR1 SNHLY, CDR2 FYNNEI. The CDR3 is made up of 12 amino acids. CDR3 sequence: CASSFDRNPLHF. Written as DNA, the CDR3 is TGTGCCAGCAGTTTTGACAGGAACCCCCTCCACTTT.

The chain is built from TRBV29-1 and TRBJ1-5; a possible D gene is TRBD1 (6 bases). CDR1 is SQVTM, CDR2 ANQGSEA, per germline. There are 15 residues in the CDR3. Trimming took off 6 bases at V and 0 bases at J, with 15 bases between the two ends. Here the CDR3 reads CSVVITGYSNQPQHF. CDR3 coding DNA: TGCAGCGTGGTCATTACAGGGTATAGCAATCAGCCCCAGCATTTT.

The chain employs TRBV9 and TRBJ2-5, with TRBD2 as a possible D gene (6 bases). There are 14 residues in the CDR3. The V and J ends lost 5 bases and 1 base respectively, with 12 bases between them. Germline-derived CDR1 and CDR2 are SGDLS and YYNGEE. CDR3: CASSVSGIQETQYF. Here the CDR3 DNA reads TGTGCCAGCAGTGTTAGCGGAATCCAAGAGACCCAGTACTTC.

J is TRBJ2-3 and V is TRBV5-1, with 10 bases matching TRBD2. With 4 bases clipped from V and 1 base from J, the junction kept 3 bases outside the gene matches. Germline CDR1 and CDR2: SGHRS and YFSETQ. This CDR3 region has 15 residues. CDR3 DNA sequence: TGCGCCAGCAGCCCTAGCGGGGGTCGCACAGATACGCAGTATTTT. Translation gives CASSPSGGRTDTQYF. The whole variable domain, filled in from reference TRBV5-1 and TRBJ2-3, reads KAGVTQTPRYLIKTRGQQVTLSCSPISGHRSVSWYQQTPGQGLQFLFEYFSETQRNKGNFPGRFSGRQFSNSRSEMNVSTLELGDSALYLCASSPSGGRTDTQYFGPGTRLTVL.

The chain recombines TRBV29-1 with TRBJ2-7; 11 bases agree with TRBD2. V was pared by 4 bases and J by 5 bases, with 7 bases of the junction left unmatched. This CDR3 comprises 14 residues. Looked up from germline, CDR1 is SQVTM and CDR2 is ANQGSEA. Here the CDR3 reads CSVGLTSGRNEQYF. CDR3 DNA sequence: TGCAGCGTTGGTCTAACTAGCGGGAGAAACGAGCAGTACTTC.

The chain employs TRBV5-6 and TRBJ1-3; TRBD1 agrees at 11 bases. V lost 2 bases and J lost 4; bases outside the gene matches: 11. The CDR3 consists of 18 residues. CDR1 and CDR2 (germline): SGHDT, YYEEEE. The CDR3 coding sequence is TGTGCCAGCAGCTTAACTCGCCTGGACAGGGGGCGAGGAAACACCATATATTTT. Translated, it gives CASSLTRLDRGRGNTIYF.

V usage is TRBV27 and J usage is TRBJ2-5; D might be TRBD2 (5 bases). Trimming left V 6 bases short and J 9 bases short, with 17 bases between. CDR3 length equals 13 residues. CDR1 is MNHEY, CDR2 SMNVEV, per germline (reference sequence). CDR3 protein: CASSWTGKRPQYF. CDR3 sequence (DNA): TGTGCCAGCAGCTGGACGGGGAAGAGACCCCAGTACTTC.

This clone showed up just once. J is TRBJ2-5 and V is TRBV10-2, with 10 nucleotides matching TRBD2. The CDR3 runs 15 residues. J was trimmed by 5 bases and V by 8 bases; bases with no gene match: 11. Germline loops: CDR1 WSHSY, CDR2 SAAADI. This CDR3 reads CASGPSGGYGETQYF. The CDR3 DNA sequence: TGCGCCAGCGGGCCTAGCGGGGGTTATGGGGAGACCCAGTACTTC.

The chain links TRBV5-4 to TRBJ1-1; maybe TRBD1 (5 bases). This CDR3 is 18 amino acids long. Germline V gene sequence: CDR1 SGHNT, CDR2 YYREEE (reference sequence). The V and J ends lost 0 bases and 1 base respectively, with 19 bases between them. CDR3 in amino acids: CASSLGRRVWGENTEAFF. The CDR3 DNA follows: TGTGCCAGCAGCTTGGGGCGGAGAGTTTGGGGGGAGAACACTGAAGCTTTCTTT.

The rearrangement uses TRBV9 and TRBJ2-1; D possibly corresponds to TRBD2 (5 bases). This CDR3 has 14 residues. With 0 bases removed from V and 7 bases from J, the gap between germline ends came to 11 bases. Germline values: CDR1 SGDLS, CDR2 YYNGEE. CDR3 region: CASSVDLAINEQFF. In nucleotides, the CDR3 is TGTGCCAGCAGCGTAGACCTAGCAATAAATGAGCAGTTCTTC.